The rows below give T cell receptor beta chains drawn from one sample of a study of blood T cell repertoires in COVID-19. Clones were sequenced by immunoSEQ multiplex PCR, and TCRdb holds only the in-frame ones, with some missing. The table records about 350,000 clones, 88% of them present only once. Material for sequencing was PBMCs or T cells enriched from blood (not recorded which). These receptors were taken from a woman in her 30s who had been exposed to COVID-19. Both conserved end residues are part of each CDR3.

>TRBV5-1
CASRLVPGGGYEQYF
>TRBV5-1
CASSLAELAGVYEQYF
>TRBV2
CARGTESRYTF
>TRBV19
CASIQGARNAGELFF
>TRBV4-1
CASSQGVRVTGELFF
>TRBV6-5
CASSTPDREDNEQFF
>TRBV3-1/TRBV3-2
CASSSSTREWYNEQFF
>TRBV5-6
CASSPFGGERGTDTQYF
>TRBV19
CASRTGARSYNEQFF
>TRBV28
CASSPRTSGANSRVTGELFF
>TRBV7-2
CASSSALAGGKETQYF
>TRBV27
CASYPQGGTEAFF
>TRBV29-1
CSVVRDTEAFF
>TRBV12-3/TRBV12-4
CASSAQGYEQYF
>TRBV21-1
CASSCHHYASGGTSNQPQHF
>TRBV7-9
CASSSAAGGPYNEQFF
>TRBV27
CASSTLLTGRDEQFF
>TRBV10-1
CASSSHQRGITEAFF
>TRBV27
CASSSNRVSPLHF
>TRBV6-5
CASSFSGQNTEAFF
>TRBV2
CASSEHYESSYEQYF
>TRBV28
CASRGGTGFYEQYF
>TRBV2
CASSPRGTGPSSTDTQYF
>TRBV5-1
CASRRGDSKYTEAFF
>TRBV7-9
CASSSGLAKNTGELFF
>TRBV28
CASTQDSAYEQYF
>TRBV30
CAWHPGTSGKVEQFF
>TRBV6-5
CASSWREDHTYEQYF
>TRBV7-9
CASRGVQGSGNTIYF
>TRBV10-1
CASSESSGRPEQYF
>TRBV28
CASRLDSNYGYTF
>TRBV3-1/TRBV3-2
CASSHEYRDRRNEKLFF
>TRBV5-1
CASSLSPGGQETQYF